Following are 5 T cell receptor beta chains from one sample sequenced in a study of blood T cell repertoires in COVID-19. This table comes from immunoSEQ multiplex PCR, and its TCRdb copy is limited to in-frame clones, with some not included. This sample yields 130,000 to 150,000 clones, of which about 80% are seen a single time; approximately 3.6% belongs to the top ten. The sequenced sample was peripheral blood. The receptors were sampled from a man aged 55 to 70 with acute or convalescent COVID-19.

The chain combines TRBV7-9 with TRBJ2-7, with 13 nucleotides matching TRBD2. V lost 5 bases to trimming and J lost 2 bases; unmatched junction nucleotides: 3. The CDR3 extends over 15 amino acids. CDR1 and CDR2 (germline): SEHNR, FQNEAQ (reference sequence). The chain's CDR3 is CASSLTSGRAYEQYF. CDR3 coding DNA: TGTGCCAGCAGCCTAACTAGCGGGAGGGCCTACGAGCAGTACTTC.

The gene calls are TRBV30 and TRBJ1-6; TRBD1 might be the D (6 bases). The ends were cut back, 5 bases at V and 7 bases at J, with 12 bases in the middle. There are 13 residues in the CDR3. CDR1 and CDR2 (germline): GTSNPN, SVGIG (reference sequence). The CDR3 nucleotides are TGTGCCTGGGGGCGAGGACAGAATTCACCCCTCCACTTT. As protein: CAWGRGQNSPLHF.

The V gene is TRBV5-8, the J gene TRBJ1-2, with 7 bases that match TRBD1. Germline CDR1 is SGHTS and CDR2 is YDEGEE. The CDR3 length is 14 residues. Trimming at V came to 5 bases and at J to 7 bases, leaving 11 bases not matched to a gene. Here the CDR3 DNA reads TGTGCCAGCAGGGCGATGACAGGGTTTGTTGGCTACACCTTC. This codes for CASRAMTGFVGYTF.

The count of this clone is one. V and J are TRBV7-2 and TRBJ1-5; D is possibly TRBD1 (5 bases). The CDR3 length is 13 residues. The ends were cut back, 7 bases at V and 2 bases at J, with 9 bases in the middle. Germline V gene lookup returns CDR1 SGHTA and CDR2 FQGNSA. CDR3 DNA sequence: TGTGCCAGCACTTTAGGGGGCAATCAGCCCCAGCATTTT. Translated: CASTLGGNQPQHF.

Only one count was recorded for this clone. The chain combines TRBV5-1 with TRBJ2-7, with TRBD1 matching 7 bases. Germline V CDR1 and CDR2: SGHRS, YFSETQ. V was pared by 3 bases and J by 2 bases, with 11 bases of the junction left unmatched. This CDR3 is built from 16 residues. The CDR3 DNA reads TGCGCCAGCAGCTCCATGGGACAGTACGGGACCTACGAGCAGTACTTC. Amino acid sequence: CASSSMGQYGTYEQYF.